This T cell receptor beta chain was identified in a study of T cell responses to AZD1222 COVID-19 vaccine. About this clone itself: Its specificity is not known.

Trimming pared 6 bases from V and 1 base from J, leaving 12 bases between. The CDR3 is 15 amino acids. Germline lookup yields CDR1 MGHDK and CDR2 SYGVNS. This table comes from immunoSEQ multiplex PCR, and its TCRdb copy is limited to in-frame clones, with some not included. Of roughly 150,000 clones listed, roughly 88% are singletons. Study-wide findings and caveats: Reports say nearly half of spike-specific TCRs go after unmutated variant regions. White British ancestry dominated among donors, who included more females, and clonal diversity was possibly underestimated.

The genes are TRBV25-1 and TRBJ2-2, with D perhaps TRBD1 (5 bases). The clonotype originates from an adult who received the AZD1222 COVID-19 vaccine. The source material was peripheral blood, sampled 28 days after the second AZD1222 dose. This CDR3 reads CASRRLGENTGELFF. CDR3 nucleotide sequence: TGTGCCAGCAGGCGTTTAGGGGAGAACACCGGGGAGCTGTTTTTT.